These 8 T cell receptor beta chains were sequenced from one sample in a study of memory CD4+ T cells and cytomegalovirus serostatus. The sort gate was single viable CD3+CD4+CD8-CD45RO+ cells for memory CD4+ T cells. Sequenced by immunoSEQ multiplex PCR; TCRdb stores in-frame clones only, minus some. Found here are approximately 50,000 clones, 60% to 75% of them singletons; the top ten hold around 2.7%. Sequenced sample: memory CD4+ T cells from blood. These receptors were obtained from an adult in good health and CMV-seropositive.

The chain employs TRBV11-2 and TRBJ1-2, with a tentative D call TRBD1 (5 bases). CDR1 SGHAT and CDR2 FQNNGV come from the germline V gene. This CDR3 region has 17 residues. Trimming pared 1 base from V and 8 bases from J, leaving 23 bases between. CDR3 residues: CASSLVQRTPLSGGYTF. The CDR3 DNA is TGTGCCAGCAGCTTAGTGCAAAGGACACCTTTGTCCGGCGGCTACACCTTC.

This clone was counted a few times. The V gene is TRBV11-3, the J gene TRBJ1-2, with a tentative D call TRBD1 (6 bases). The CDR3 spans 13 residues. Germline V gives CDR1 SGHNT, CDR2 YENEEA. V lost 3 bases and J 8 bases, leaving 13 bases between the germline ends. The CDR3: CASSFRGTGGYTF. CDR3 in DNA: TGTGCCAGCAGCTTCCGAGGAACAGGGGGCTACACCTTC.

The chain recombines TRBV10-3 with TRBJ2-3; the D gene could be TRBD1 or TRBD2 (7 bases each). Trimming removed 9 bases at V and 6 bases at J, with 19 bases between. Germline V gene lookup returns CDR1 ENHRY and CDR2 SYGVKD. This CDR3 is built from 14 residues. CDR3 nucleotides: TGTGCCATTATGCCTAGCGGAGGGGGCGATACGCAGTATTTT. It translates to CAIMPSGGGDTQYF.

This clone was seen a few times. The chain uses TRBV7-2 and TRBJ2-5, with 9 bases matching TRBD1. V trimming: 4 bases; J trimming: 4 bases; junction bases outside the gene matches: 7. The CDR3 loop spans 15 amino acids. Per germline, CDR1 SGHTA and CDR2 FQGNSA. The CDR3 loop is CASSSRTGGPETQYF. As DNA, the CDR3 is TGTGCCAGCAGCTCGCGAACAGGGGGCCCAGAGACCCAGTACTTC.

The V call is TRBV30, the J call TRBJ2-5; the D is unclear. V lost 0 bases to trimming and J lost 4 bases, with 6 bases between them. The CDR3 consists of 12 residues. Germline V gene lookup returns CDR1 GTSNPN and CDR2 SVGIG (reference sequence). As DNA, the CDR3 is TGTGCCTGGAGTGTATTCAGAGAGACCCAGTACTTC. Encoded protein: CAWSVFRETQYF.

This clone was observed a few times. The chain carries TRBV2 and TRBJ1-1; a weak D match, TRBD1 (6 bases). The germline V and J ends were trimmed by 6 bases and 9 bases, with 17 bases remaining between them. This CDR3 comprises 13 residues. Per germline, CDR1 SNHLY and CDR2 FYNNEI. The CDR3 protein is CASRTQGMAQAFF. In DNA, the CDR3 is TGTGCCAGCAGGACACAGGGTATGGCCCAAGCTTTCTTT.

V is TRBV29-1 and J is TRBJ1-1, with D unclear. This CDR3 has 13 residues. In germline, CDR1 is SQVTM, CDR2 ANQGSEA. With 8 bases removed from V and 5 bases from J, the gap between germline ends came to 18 bases. The CDR3 here is CSLLPGLGTEAFF. CDR3 bases: TGCAGCCTCCTCCCGGGTTTGGGTACTGAAGCTTTCTTT.

The chain uses TRBV23-1 and TRBJ2-4; no clear D gene. TRBV23-1 is flagged as an ORF with uncertain function. The CDR3 covers 13 residues. Trimming took 2 bases from V and 9 from J, leaving 11 bases between them. The CDR3 reads CASSQGVRGIQYF. CDR3 nucleotide sequence: TGCGCCAGCAGTCAAGGGGTGCGTGGCATTCAGTACTTC.